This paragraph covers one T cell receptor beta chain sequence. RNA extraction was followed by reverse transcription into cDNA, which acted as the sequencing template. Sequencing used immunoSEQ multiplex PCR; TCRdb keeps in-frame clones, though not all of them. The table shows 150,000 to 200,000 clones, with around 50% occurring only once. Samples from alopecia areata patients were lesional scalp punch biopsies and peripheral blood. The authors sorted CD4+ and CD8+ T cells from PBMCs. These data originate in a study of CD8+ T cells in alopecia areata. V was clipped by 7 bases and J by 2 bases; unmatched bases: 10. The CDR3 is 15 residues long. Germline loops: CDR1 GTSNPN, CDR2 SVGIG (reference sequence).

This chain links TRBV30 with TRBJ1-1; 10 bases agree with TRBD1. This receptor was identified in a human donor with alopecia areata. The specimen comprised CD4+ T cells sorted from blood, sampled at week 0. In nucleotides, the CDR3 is TGTGCCTTCATTCCGGGACAGGGGACTAACACTGAAGCTTTCTTT. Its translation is CAFIPGQGTNTEAFF.